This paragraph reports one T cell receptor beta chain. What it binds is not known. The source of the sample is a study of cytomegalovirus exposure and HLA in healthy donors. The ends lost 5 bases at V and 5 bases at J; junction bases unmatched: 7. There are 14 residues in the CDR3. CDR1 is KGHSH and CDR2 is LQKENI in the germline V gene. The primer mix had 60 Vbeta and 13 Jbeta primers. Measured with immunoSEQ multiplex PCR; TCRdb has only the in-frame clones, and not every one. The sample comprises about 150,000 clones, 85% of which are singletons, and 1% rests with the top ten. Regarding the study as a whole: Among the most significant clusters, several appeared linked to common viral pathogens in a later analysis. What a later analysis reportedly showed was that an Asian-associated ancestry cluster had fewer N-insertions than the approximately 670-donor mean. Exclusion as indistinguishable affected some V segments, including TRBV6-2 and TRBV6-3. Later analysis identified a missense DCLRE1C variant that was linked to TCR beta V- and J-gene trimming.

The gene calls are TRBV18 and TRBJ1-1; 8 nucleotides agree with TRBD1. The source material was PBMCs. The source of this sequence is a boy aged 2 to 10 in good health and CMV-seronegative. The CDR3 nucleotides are TGTGCCAGCTCATCCGGACAGGGTGATACTGAAGCTTTCTTT. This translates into CASSSGQGDTEAFF.